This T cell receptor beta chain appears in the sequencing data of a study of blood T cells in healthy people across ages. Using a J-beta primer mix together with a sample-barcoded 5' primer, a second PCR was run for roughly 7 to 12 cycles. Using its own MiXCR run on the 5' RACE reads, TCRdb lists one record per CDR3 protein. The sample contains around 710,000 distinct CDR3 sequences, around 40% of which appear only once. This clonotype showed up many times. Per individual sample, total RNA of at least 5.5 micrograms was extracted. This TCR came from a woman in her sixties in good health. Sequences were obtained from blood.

CDR3 protein: CASSWRGQLDPETQYF. In DNA, the CDR3 is TGTGCCAGCAGCTGGAGGGGGCAACTGGATCCGGAGACCCAGTACTTC. This chain links TRBV11-2 with TRBJ2-5; D might be TRBD1 (7 bases). Trimming pared 4 bases from V and 5 bases from J, leaving 20 bases between. CDR3 length equals 16 residues. Germline CDR1 is SGHAT and CDR2 is FQNNGV.